Presented here are 25 T cell receptor beta chains from one specimen sequenced in a study (dated by TCRdb to between 2014 and 2016). The method behind the library was 5' RACE. The reads were generated on an Illumina MiSeq. TCRdb reprocessing: public reads trimmed at Q25 with fastp, clones called with MiXCR, in-frame beta chains kept. Every distinct CDR3 protein forms one entry, paired with its most common genes and DNA. This sample holds 7,300 or so distinct CDR3 sequences; about 40% were observed only once. The ten largest clones capture 4% to 5% of the sample. The sample was memory CD4+ T cells sorted from blood. The sample's cell subset or site label, in plain terms: memory CD4+ T cells, CD4+CD45RO+CD25-. The receptors were gathered from a female donor with breast cancer.

The chain carries TRBV7-8 and TRBJ2-5; 12 nucleotides line up with TRBD2. The CDR3 has 17 residues. V dropped 5 bases and J dropped 4; count of bases not matched to a gene: 11. Germline CDR1 reads SGHVS; CDR2 reads FQNEAQ. CDR3 DNA: TGTGCCAGCAGCATGCCCCCACTGACTAGCGGGAGAGAGACCCAGTACTTC. Protein product: CASSMPPLTSGRETQYF.

Within the sample, this clonotype is medium-sized (0.01 to 0.1%). The chain joins TRBV12-3 or TRBV12-4 to TRBJ1-6; perhaps TRBD1 as D (6 bases). Trimming removed 5 bases at V and 8 bases at J, with 13 bases between. The CDR3 is made up of 14 amino acids. The CDR3 DNA reads TGTGCCAGCAGTCGACAGGTTTCGGATTCACCCCTCCACTTT. Translation gives CASSRQVSDSPLHF.

This clonotype has only a few counts. This chain links TRBV7-9 with TRBJ2-7, with 9 bases identical to TRBD1. The trim removed 5 bases at V and 7 bases at J, leaving 9 bases unmatched. CDR1 and CDR2 (germline): SEHNR, FQNEAQ (reference sequence). CDR3 length: 14 residues. CDR3 coding DNA: TGTGCCAGCAGCCAAGGGACAGGGACCGGGGAGCAGTACTTC. The encoded protein is CASSQGTGTGEQYF.

This chain connects TRBV7-6 to TRBJ1-5; no clear D. The germline CDR1 and CDR2 sequences are SGHVS and FNYEAQ. The CDR3 has 13 amino acids. V was trimmed by 6 bases and J by 7 bases, leaving 13 bases between them. The CDR3 region has the DNA TGTGCCAGCAGTCAGGACCAGACCCAGCCCCAGCATTTT. Protein: CASSQDQTQPQHF.

This sequence joins TRBV4-2 and TRBJ2-1; no reliable D call. The germline V gene has CDR1 LGHNA and CDR2 YNFKEQ. Deletions cut 3 bases from V and 0 bases from J, with 15 bases between. There are 17 residues in the CDR3. CDR3 residues: CASSQSIGSSSYNEQFF. The CDR3 bases are TGTGCCAGCAGCCAGAGTATAGGGTCGAGCTCCTACAATGAGCAGTTCTTC.

The CDR3 bases are TGCGCCAGCAGCCAGCTTCTCCTTCGGGTTCCCTACGAGCAGTACTTC. It specifies CASSQLLLRVPYEQYF. The chain joins TRBV4-1 to TRBJ2-7, with D hard to call. Trimming left V 3 bases short and J 2 bases short, with 17 bases between. This CDR3 comprises 16 residues. The germline V gene encodes CDR1 MGHRA and CDR2 YSYEKL.

Points on this clonotype: A much larger clone sits a single nucleotide away, making a read error possible. V usage is TRBV7-3 and J usage is TRBJ2-2, with unresolved D. The CDR3 is 12 amino acids. Germline V gene lookup returns CDR1 SGHTA and CDR2 FQGTGA. CDR3 sequence: CASGLTTGELFF. The CDR3, as DNA: TGTGCCAGCGGCTTAACCACCGGGGAGCTGTTTTTT. The whole variable domain, remainder taken from reference TRBV7-3 and TRBJ2-2, is GAGVSQTPSNKVTEKGKYVELRCDPISGHTALYWYRQSLGQGPEFLIYFQGTGAADDSGLPNDRFFAVRPEGSVSTLKIQRTERGDSAVYLCASGLTTGELFFGEGSRLTVL.

The chain combines TRBV5-6 with TRBJ2-1; D ambiguous. Germline V CDR1 and CDR2: SGHDT, YYEEEE. The V end lost 1 base, the J end lost 9 bases, and 5 bases lay between the germline ends. The CDR3 extends over 11 amino acids. CDR3 nucleotide sequence: TGTGCCAGCAGCTTGTTTATTGAGCAGTTCTTC. It yields the protein CASSLFIEQFF.

This clonotype was counted a few times. The gene calls are TRBV29-1 and TRBJ1-2, with 7 nucleotides matching TRBD1. Trimming at V came to 7 bases and at J to 3 bases, leaving 11 bases not matched to a gene. CDR3 length: 14 amino acids. Germline values: CDR1 SQVTM, CDR2 ANQGSEA. The DNA of the CDR3 is TGCAGCGCCAGCCCAAGGGACAGCTACTATGGCTACACCTTC. This codes for CSASPRDSYYGYTF. The full variable domain, its missing parts supplied by reference TRBV29-1 and TRBJ1-2, is SAVISQKPSRDICQRGTSLTIQCQVDSQVTMMFWYRQQPGQSLTLIATANQGSEATYESGFVIDKFPISRPNLTFSTLTVSNMSPEDSSIYLCSASPRDSYYGYTFGSGTRLTVV.

Only a few counts were recorded for this clonotype. The V call is TRBV7-6, the J call TRBJ2-3; TRBD2 might be the D (6 bases). V shed 6 bases and J shed 9 bases, with 19 bases lying between them. Germline V gene data show CDR1 as SGHVS and CDR2 as FNYEAQ. The CDR3 has 14 amino acids. CDR3: CASSTASVRGTQYF. The CDR3 bases are TGTGCCAGCAGTACCGCTAGCGTTCGGGGAACGCAGTATTTT. Filled out from reference TRBV7-6 and TRBJ2-3, the complete variable domain reads GAGVSQSPRYKVTKRGQDVALRCDPISGHVSLYWYRQALGQGPEFLTYFNYEAQQDKSGLPNDRFSAERPEGSISTLTIQRTEQRDSAMYRCASSTASVRGTQYFGPGTRLTVL.

On this clonotype: Just one base apart from a much larger clone, this may be a read error. The rearrangement uses TRBV6-5 and TRBJ2-7; no clear D. The CDR3 is 12 residues long. CDR1 is MNHEY, CDR2 SVGAGI, per germline. V gave up 6 bases and J gave up 6 bases, with 12 bases separating them. The CDR3 sequence: CASRLRSGEQYF. The CDR3 DNA follows: TGTGCCAGCAGGTTACGGTCCGGCGAGCAGTACTTC.

The chain combines TRBV10-3 with TRBJ1-5; maybe TRBD1 (6 bases). The CDR3 is 12 amino acids. Germline values: CDR1 ENHRY, CDR2 SYGVKD. Trimming cost V 4 bases and J 7 bases, with 8 bases left between them. The CDR3 region is CAISAGDQPQHF. Here the CDR3 DNA reads TGTGCCATCAGTGCAGGGGACCAGCCCCAGCATTTT.

By share of the sample, this clonotype is medium-sized. The rearrangement uses TRBV6-5 and TRBJ1-2; D gene unclear. The V end was cut by 4 bases, the J end by 4 bases, with 4 bases between. Germline lookup yields CDR1 MNHEY and CDR2 SVGAGI. The CDR3 spans 11 residues. The CDR3 DNA follows: TGTGCCAGCAGTTCAACCTATGGCTACACCTTC. It is translated as CASSSTYGYTF.

Judged by abundance, this clonotype is large. This rearrangement joins TRBV7-9 to TRBJ1-4; D is uncertain. Trimming took off 5 bases at V and 4 bases at J, with 5 bases between the two ends. This CDR3 is 12 amino acids long. Germline-derived CDR1 and CDR2 are SEHNR and FQNEAQ (reference sequence). In DNA form, the CDR3 reads TGTGCCAGCAGCCGATTTAATGAAAAACTGTTTTTT. Its protein product is CASSRFNEKLFF.

The rearrangement links TRBV28 to TRBJ2-7; D ambiguous. V lost 5 bases to trimming and J lost 4 bases, with 6 bases between them. There are 11 residues in the CDR3. Germline V gene lookup returns CDR1 MDHEN and CDR2 SYDVKM. The DNA of the CDR3 is TGTGCCAGCAGTATCCGTTACGAGCAGTACTTC. Its protein is CASSIRYEQYF.

CDR3 region: CASSLYLRTDTQYF. The CDR3 DNA reads TGTGCCAGTAGTCTTTACTTAAGGACAGATACGCAGTATTTT. The chain is built from TRBV19 and TRBJ2-3; D unclear. CDR1 is LNHDA, CDR2 SQIVND, per germline (reference sequence). The CDR3 runs to 14 residues. Trimming left V 5 bases short and J 3 bases short, with 12 bases between.

The chain carries TRBV20-1 and TRBJ2-5; 9 bases align to TRBD2. Losses at the gene ends were 5 bases for V and 1 base for J; bases not matched to a gene: 14. CDR1 DFQATT and CDR2 SNEGSKA come from the germline V gene (reference sequence). This CDR3 has 17 residues. CDR3 nucleotides: TGCAGTGCTCCCTTTTGGGGGACTAGCCGCCCCCAAGAGACCCAGTACTTC. Translating it yields CSAPFWGTSRPQETQYF.

In this sample, this clonotype turned up once. This sequence joins TRBV27 and TRBJ1-1; D gene ambiguous. CDR3 length: 13 amino acids. Trimming removed 3 bases from V and 1 base from J, with 6 bases in between. CDR1 and CDR2 from the germline V gene are MNHEY and SMNVEV (reference sequence). CDR3: CASSLTSNTEAFF. The CDR3 region has the DNA TGTGCCAGCAGTTTGACGTCGAACACTGAAGCTTTCTTT.

The V call is TRBV6-6, the J call TRBJ2-7; TRBD2 matches at 7 bases. This CDR3 has 17 residues. V trimming: 1 base; J trimming: 3 bases; junction bases outside the gene matches: 12. Germline CDR1 is MNHNY and CDR2 is SVGAGI (reference sequence). The CDR3 DNA sequence: TGTGCCAGCAGTTACTTCCCCCTTAGCGGGCAGTTCTACGAGCAGTACTTC. Encoded protein: CASSYFPLSGQFYEQYF.

There are a few counts of this clonotype. The chain is built from TRBV20-1 and TRBJ2-1; 11 bases are a match to TRBD2. J gave up 5 bases and V 4 bases, and 10 bases lay outside the gene matches. Looked up from germline, CDR1 is DFQATT and CDR2 is SNEGSKA (reference sequence). This CDR3 region has 16 residues. The CDR3 sequence is CSAIRLSGGVHNEQFF. The CDR3 region has the DNA TGCAGTGCTATCAGACTTAGCGGGGGGGTCCACAATGAGCAGTTCTTC.

The chain couples TRBV20-1 to TRBJ2-3; the match to TRBD2 covers 10 bases. The V gene end was trimmed by 5 bases and the J gene end by 5 bases; junction bases not matched to a gene: 13. This CDR3 comprises 16 residues. CDR1 is DFQATT, CDR2 SNEGSKA, per germline (reference sequence). CDR3 sequence: CSAFQFTAGGQDTQYF. The CDR3 bases are TGCAGTGCTTTCCAATTTACAGCGGGGGGGCAAGATACGCAGTATTTT.

This clonotype is medium-sized in the sample. V and J are TRBV12-3 or TRBV12-4 and TRBJ2-3; 11 bases match TRBD2. This CDR3 has 18 amino acids. V shed 5 bases, J shed 1 base, and the junction held 11 bases outside the gene matches. The CDR3 nucleotides read TGTGCCAGCAGTCCGACTCTAGCGGGGGGCGCCGGCACAGATACGCAGTATTTT. It encodes CASSPTLAGGAGTDTQYF.

This clonotype was recorded a few times. The chain recombines TRBV20-1 with TRBJ1-6; D remains ambiguous. The CDR3 loop spans 12 amino acids. Germline V gives CDR1 DFQATT, CDR2 SNEGSKA (reference sequence). V was pared by 2 bases and J by 7 bases, with 6 bases between. This chain's CDR3 is CSARFTNSPLHF. Written as DNA, the CDR3 is TGCAGTGCTAGATTCACGAATTCACCCCTCCACTTT.

This clonotype came up a few times. A read error may account for a junction end that differs from germline. The chain employs TRBV12-5 and TRBJ2-1; the match to TRBD2 covers 12 bases. The CDR3 is 21 amino acids. The germline V gene encodes CDR1 LGHNT and CDR2 FRNRAP. The CDR3 DNA reads TGTGCTAGTGGTTTGGTACTGGGGCTGGGACTAGCGGGTCCCTCCTACAATGAGCAGTTTTTC. It codes for CASGLVLGLGLAGPSYNEQFF.

V gene TRBV5-1 combines with J gene TRBJ2-1; D is possibly TRBD2 (6 bases). Trimming took 2 bases from V and 7 from J, leaving 13 bases between them. Germline loops: CDR1 SGHRS, CDR2 YFSETQ. This CDR3 has 14 residues. CDR3 DNA: TGCGCCAGCAGCTTCGGAGGGCCGAATAATGAGCAGTTCTTC. Translated, it gives CASSFGGPNNEQFF.